This TCR beta chain comes out of a study of blood T cell repertoires in COVID-19. The overall study: Specimens from acute and convalescent COVID-19 originated in the United States, Italy and Spain. T cells, B-cell-depleted T cells, or PBMCs supplied cDNA or gDNA.

The count of this clone is one. Per the original data handling: How many nucleated cells were present was estimated from reference gene primer amplification. Sequencing was performed with immunoSEQ multiplex PCR; in TCRdb, only in-frame clones are kept and a portion is missing. Clone size and V and J calls were adopted from that table, with D and trimming inferred from the DNA. Of approximately 290,000 clones listed, about 89% are singletons. This sequence originates from a man in his thirties or forties with acute or convalescent COVID-19. The sequenced sample was peripheral blood.

CDR3 region: CASSFQMNTEAFF. CDR3 nucleotides: TGTGCCAGCAGCTTCCAGATGAACACTGAAGCTTTCTTT. This chain joins TRBV5-6 and TRBJ1-1; no clear D. Germline CDR1 reads SGHDT; CDR2 reads YYEEEE. The length of the CDR3 is 13 residues. The V end lost 2 bases, the J end lost 0 bases, and 5 bases lay between the germline ends.